These 8 T cell receptor beta chains share one sample of origin, sequenced in a study of beta chain features in type 1 diabetes. Whole-study results and caveats: Shortening that was moderate but significant affected the TCRB CDR3s of Type 1 diabetes patients in all four CD4+ subsets.

cDNA synthesis used the whole RNA isolate, giving expressed TCRB sequences. Measured with immunoSEQ multiplex PCR; TCRdb has only the in-frame clones, and not every one. The data show approximately 170,000 clones, 7.8% seen once. Their recognized antigens are unknown. The material sequenced was central memory CD4+ T cells from blood. The receptors were gathered from a woman in her thirties or forties with type 1 diabetes.

CDR3 amino acids: CASKTGSTGELFF. The CDR3 DNA sequence: TGTGCCAGCAAAACAGGGAGTACCGGGGAGCTGTTTTTT. This sequence joins TRBV2 and TRBJ2-2; possible D gene TRBD1, 6 bases. Trimming removed 7 bases from V and 5 bases from J, with 11 bases in between. The V gene's germline CDR1 is SNHLY and CDR2 FYNNEI. The CDR3 runs to 13 residues.

This clone was seen a few times. This sequence joins TRBV5-1 and TRBJ2-7, with no clear D. The CDR3 is 13 amino acids. The germline V gene encodes CDR1 SGHRS and CDR2 YFSETQ. The V end lost 5 bases, the J end lost 4 bases, and 13 bases lay between the germline ends. The CDR3 DNA reads TGCGCCAGCAGGCTCCGTTCCGAGTACGAGCAGTACTTC. Residues: CASRLRSEYEQYF.

This clone was counted only a few times. This chain uses TRBV9 with TRBJ2-7, with a tentative D call TRBD2 (5 bases). V was trimmed by 7 bases and J by 2 bases, leaving 16 bases between them. Germline V gene data show CDR1 as SGDLS and CDR2 as YYNGEE. CDR3 size: 14 residues. Here the CDR3 reads CASGTSLGAYEQYF. For the CDR3, the DNA is TGTGCCAGCGGTACATCGCTGGGAGCCTACGAGCAGTACTTC.

The chain has TRBV5-4 and TRBJ1-2; a weak D match, TRBD1 (5 bases). Germline CDR1 SGHNT, CDR2 YYREEE (reference sequence). The CDR3 totals 12 residues. The ends were cut back, 3 bases at V and 5 bases at J, with 8 bases in the middle. Here the CDR3 DNA reads TGTGCCAGCAGCTCTGACAGTTATGGCTACACCTTC. As protein: CASSSDSYGYTF.

This clone showed up just a few times. The genes are TRBV5-6 and TRBJ1-2; 7 bases align to TRBD1. Germline CDR1 and CDR2: SGHDT and YYEEEE. The CDR3 has 14 residues. Trimming at V came to 4 bases and at J to 11 bases, leaving 14 bases not matched to a gene. The CDR3 region is CASSRRPTGTSYTF. The CDR3 DNA follows: TGTGCCAGCAGCCGCCGGCCGACAGGGACTAGTTACACCTTC.

This chain uses TRBV4-2 with TRBJ2-7, with TRBD2 matching over 9 bases. CDR3 length: 16 amino acids. Germline CDR1 LGHNA, CDR2 YNFKEQ. J lost 0 bases, V lost 10 bases, and 13 bases had no gene match. CDR3 amino acids: CATGPVGGRGSYEQYF. The CDR3 DNA sequence: TGTGCCACCGGGCCTGTAGGCGGGAGGGGCTCCTACGAGCAGTACTTC.

This clone was detected only a few times. The J gene is TRBJ2-7, the V gene TRBV18, with 8 nucleotides matching TRBD1. Germline V gene lookup returns CDR1 KGHSH and CDR2 LQKENI. Trimming took 2 bases from V and 3 from J; bases not matched to a gene: 3. The CDR3 extends over 14 amino acids. The chain's CDR3 is CASSPTQGGYEQYF. In nucleotides, the CDR3 is TGTGCCAGCTCACCAACACAGGGGGGCTACGAGCAGTACTTC.

The CDR3 loop reads CASSFRNGDYEQYF. The DNA for the CDR3 is TGTGCCAGCTCCTTCCGGAACGGGGACTACGAGCAGTACTTC. The J gene is TRBJ2-7, the V gene TRBV6-6, with D possibly matching TRBD2 (5 bases). This CDR3 is 14 amino acids long. V lost 8 bases to trimming and J lost 3 bases, with 17 bases between them. CDR1 and CDR2 from the germline V gene are MNHNY and SVGAGI (reference sequence).